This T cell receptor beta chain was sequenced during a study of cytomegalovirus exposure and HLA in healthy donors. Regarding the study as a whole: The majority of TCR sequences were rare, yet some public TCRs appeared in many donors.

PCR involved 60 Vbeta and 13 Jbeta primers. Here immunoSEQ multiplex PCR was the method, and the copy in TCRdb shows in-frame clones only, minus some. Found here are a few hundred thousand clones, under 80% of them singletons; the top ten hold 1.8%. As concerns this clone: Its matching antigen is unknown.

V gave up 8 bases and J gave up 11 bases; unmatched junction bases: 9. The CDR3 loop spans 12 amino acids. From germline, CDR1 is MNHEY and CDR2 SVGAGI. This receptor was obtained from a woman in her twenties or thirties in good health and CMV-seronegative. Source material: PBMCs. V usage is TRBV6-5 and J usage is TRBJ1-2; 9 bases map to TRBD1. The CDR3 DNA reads TGTGCCAGCGGGGATGGGGGACAGGGATACACCTTC. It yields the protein CASGDGGQGYTF.